One and the same sample provided the 17 T cell receptor beta chains below, sequenced in a study of shared clonotypes between healthy human individuals. Data came from immunoSEQ multiplex PCR; TCRdb stores just in-frame clones and leaves some out. The top ten hold less than 0.55% of the sample, which has approximately 1.5 million clones, 95% to 99% seen once. Sequencing used naive CD4+ T cells sorted from blood. The subset is: CD45RA+ positively selected. These receptors came from a man younger than 40 in good health.

The CDR3 is CALNRVRNWQETQYF. DNA for the CDR3: TGTGCCCTAAATCGTGTGAGGAACTGGCAAGAGACCCAGTACTTC. V and J are TRBV7-9 and TRBJ2-5; D is uncertain. Deletions cut 11 bases from V and 2 bases from J, with 21 bases between. The CDR3 is 15 residues long. Germline loops: CDR1 SEHNR, CDR2 FQNEAQ (reference sequence).

The V gene is TRBV27, the J gene TRBJ2-7; D gene unclear. Trimming cost V 3 bases and J 0 bases, with 9 bases left between them. The V gene's germline CDR1 is MNHEY and CDR2 SMNVEV (reference sequence). This CDR3 has 14 amino acids. CDR3 sequence reads: CASSFSAFSYEQYF. The DNA for the CDR3 is TGTGCCAGCAGTTTTTCCGCGTTCTCCTACGAGCAGTACTTC.

Concerning this clone: The sample carries other DNA sequences with the same CDR3. The chain employs TRBV7-9 and TRBJ2-1; no clear D gene. The CDR3 totals 15 residues. The ends were cut back, 3 bases at V and 0 bases at J, with 9 bases in the middle. Looked up from germline, CDR1 is SEHNR and CDR2 is FQNEAQ (reference sequence). CDR3 sequence: CASSLVPRSYNEQFF. In DNA form, the CDR3 reads TGTGCCAGCAGCTTGGTCCCACGCTCCTACAATGAGCAGTTCTTC.

The V and J genes are TRBV11-2 and TRBJ2-7, with 8 bases aligning to TRBD2. The CDR3 is made up of 15 amino acids. V dropped 4 bases and J dropped 2; count of bases not matched to a gene: 7. Germline V gene data show CDR1 as SGHAT and CDR2 as FQNNGV. The CDR3 is CASSSRGGGTYEQYF. DNA of the CDR3: TGTGCCAGCAGCTCCCGGGGGGGCGGGACCTACGAGCAGTACTTC. Filled out from reference TRBV11-2 and TRBJ2-7, the complete variable domain reads EAGVAQSPRYKIIEKRQSVAFWCNPISGHATLYWYQQILGQGPKLLIQFQNNGVVDDSQLPKDRFSAERLKGVDSTLKIQPAKLEDSAVYLCASSSRGGGTYEQYFGPGTRLTVT.

This clone was recorded once. The rearrangement links TRBV7-2 to TRBJ2-5; D possibly corresponds to TRBD1 (5 bases). The CDR3 spans 14 residues. V shed 2 bases and J shed 5 bases, with 12 bases lying between them. Per germline, CDR1 SGHTA and CDR2 FQGNSA. The CDR3 sequence: CASSLSRVGETQYF. Here the CDR3 DNA reads TGTGCCAGCAGCTTAAGCAGGGTAGGCGAGACCCAGTACTTC. The whole variable domain, filled in from reference TRBV7-2 and TRBJ2-5, reads GAGVSQSPSNKVTEKGKDVELRCDPISGHTALYWYRQSLGQGLEFLIYFQGNSAPDKSGLPSDRFSAERTGGSVSTLTIQRTQQEDSAVYLCASSLSRVGETQYFGPGTRLLVL.

The V gene is TRBV18, the J gene TRBJ2-7; 10 nucleotides align to TRBD2. The V gene end was trimmed by 6 bases and the J gene end by 4 bases; junction bases not matched to a gene: 9. The CDR3 contains 15 residues. Germline V lookup: CDR1 KGHSH, CDR2 LQKENI. CDR3 protein: CASSLAGADRYEQYF. The CDR3 nucleotides read TGTGCCAGCTCCCTAGCGGGGGCGGATAGGTACGAGCAGTACTTC.

This chain links TRBV4-3 with TRBJ2-6; possible D gene TRBD1, 5 bases. Germline CDR1 LGHNA, CDR2 YSLEER. There are 13 residues in the CDR3. V was clipped by 1 base and J by 12 bases, with 10 bases between them. This CDR3 reads CASSQVQASVLTF. CDR3 DNA: TGCGCCAGCAGCCAAGTACAGGCGTCCGTCCTGACTTTC.

The chain joins TRBV6-5 to TRBJ2-7, with 7 bases matching TRBD2. CDR1 and CDR2 from the germline V gene are MNHEY and SVGAGI. CDR3 length: 12 residues. Germline trimming cut 6 bases from V and 13 bases from J; bases unmatched to any gene: 12. The CDR3: CASSTGTGLGYF. CDR3 nucleotide sequence: TGTGCCAGCAGCACGGGAACAGGACTAGGATACTTC.

This clone was seen once. The V and J genes are TRBV5-1 and TRBJ2-3; no clear D gene. V lost 4 bases to trimming and J lost 4 bases, with 16 bases between them. Germline V CDR1 and CDR2: SGHRS, YFSETQ. The CDR3 is 15 amino acids. The DNA for the CDR3 is TGCGCCAGCAGCCGAGGTATGGGGTTAGCAGATACGCAGTATTTT. It yields the protein CASSRGMGLADTQYF. The full variable domain, rest sourced from reference TRBV5-1 and TRBJ2-3, is KAGVTQTPRYLIKTRGQQVTLSCSPISGHRSVSWYQQTPGQGLQFLFEYFSETQRNKGNFPGRFSGRQFSNSRSEMNVSTLELGDSALYLCASSRGMGLADTQYFGPGTRLTVL.

The gene calls are TRBV11-2 and TRBJ2-4; TRBD2 matches 10 bases. V shed 5 bases, J shed 2 bases, and the junction held 9 bases outside the gene matches. This CDR3 has 17 residues. From germline, CDR1 is SGHAT and CDR2 FQNNGV. The CDR3 loop is CASSRLRLAGPKNIQYF. CDR3 DNA sequence: TGTGCCAGCAGCAGATTGAGACTAGCGGGTCCCAAAAACATTCAGTACTTC.

CDR3 sequence: CASSQGTGAHEQYF. For the CDR3, the DNA is TGCGCCAGCAGCCAAGGGACAGGGGCACACGAGCAGTACTTC. The J gene is TRBJ2-7, the V gene TRBV4-3; TRBD1 matches at 9 bases. Germline lookup yields CDR1 LGHNA and CDR2 YSLEER. V dropped 1 base and J dropped 5; count of bases not matched to a gene: 3. CDR3 length equals 14 residues.

The chain links TRBV18 to TRBJ2-3; 12 bases match TRBD1. Germline CDR1 KGHSH, CDR2 LQKENI. The CDR3 spans 16 residues. Germline trimming cut 5 bases from V and 0 bases from J; bases unmatched to any gene: 3. For the CDR3, the DNA is TGTGCCAGCTCATGGGGACAGGGGGCAAGCACAGATACGCAGTATTTT. Protein: CASSWGQGASTDTQYF.

This chain joins TRBV27 and TRBJ1-3; possible D gene TRBD1, 5 bases. Trimming removed 3 bases at V and 4 bases at J, with 10 bases between. This CDR3 is 14 amino acids long. Germline V gene sequence: CDR1 MNHEY, CDR2 SMNVEV (reference sequence). The CDR3 coding sequence is TGTGCCAGCAGTTTTACAGGTTTGGGAAACACCATATATTTT. Its translation: CASSFTGLGNTIYF.

The chain carries TRBV7-6 and TRBJ2-5, with 8 bases lining up with TRBD1. This CDR3 is built from 15 residues. Per germline, CDR1 SGHVS and CDR2 FNYEAQ. The V gene end was trimmed by 5 bases and the J gene end by 2 bases; junction bases not matched to a gene: 7. Here the CDR3 reads CASSPGTGDQETQYF. CDR3 DNA: TGTGCCAGCAGCCCGGGGACAGGAGATCAAGAGACCCAGTACTTC.

This clone was seen just once. CDR3 region: CATSRDYKASSYEQYF. Here the CDR3 DNA reads TGTGCCACCAGCAGAGATTATAAGGCCAGCTCCTACGAGCAGTACTTC. The V gene is TRBV15, the J gene TRBJ2-7; D gene ambiguous. Trimming removed 0 bases at V and 0 bases at J, with 12 bases between. Germline-derived CDR1 and CDR2 are LNHNV and YYDKDF (reference sequence). The CDR3 is 16 amino acids.

V usage is TRBV27 and J usage is TRBJ2-7; 8 bases fit TRBD2. The germline V gene encodes CDR1 MNHEY and CDR2 SMNVEV (reference sequence). The CDR3 has 16 residues. After removal of 0 bases from V and 2 bases from J, the junction contained 6 bases not matched to a gene. CDR3 coding DNA: TGTGCCAGCAGTTTATCGGCGGGAGGTGACACCTACGAGCAGTACTTC. Amino acid sequence: CASSLSAGGDTYEQYF.

The chain recombines TRBV19 with TRBJ1-5, with D perhaps matching TRBD1 (6 bases). CDR3 length: 13 amino acids. Germline V gene sequence: CDR1 LNHDA, CDR2 SQIVND (reference sequence). V was trimmed by 6 bases and J by 6 bases, leaving 12 bases between them. In nucleotides, the CDR3 is TGTGCCAGTAGCACAGGGAGCCGTCAGCCCCAGCATTTT. Protein sequence: CASSTGSRQPQHF.